These T cell receptor beta chains were read from a single sample in a study of blood T cell repertoires in COVID-19. TCRdb's copy holds only in-frame clones and misses some; the assay was immunoSEQ multiplex PCR. The table shows approximately 220,000 clones, with about 86% occurring only once. Sequencing used peripheral blood. These receptors were collected from a woman in her twenties or thirties who had recovered from COVID-19. Both conserved end residues are part of each CDR3. Each record gives: CDR3 protein, CDR3 DNA, clone size, D gene, V gene, J gene. The D gene is left open where the match is weak. The size field is filled for only some rows; it gives once, few, many or a size class.

CDR3 protein: CASTSGQEYNEQFF; CDR3 DNA: TGTGCCAGTACATCGGGACAGGAGTACAATGAGCAGTTCTTC; clone size: -; D gene: TRBD1; V gene: TRBV19; J gene: TRBJ2-1
CDR3 protein: CASSGTDQETQYF; CDR3 DNA: TGTGCCAGCAGCGGGACAGACCAAGAGACCCAGTACTTC; clone size: -; D gene: TRBD1; V gene: TRBV12-3/TRBV12-4; J gene: TRBJ2-5
CDR3 protein: CASSDGLAGANYEQYF; CDR3 DNA: TGTGCCAGCAGTGATGGCCTAGCGGGAGCGAACTACGAGCAGTACTTC; clone size: -; D gene: TRBD2; V gene: TRBV6-1; J gene: TRBJ2-7
CDR3 protein: CASSLAGGVVPGETQYF; CDR3 DNA: TGCGCCAGCAGCTTGGCGGGGGGAGTGGTTCCAGGAGAGACCCAGTACTTC; clone size: once; D gene: TRBD2; V gene: TRBV5-1; J gene: TRBJ2-5
CDR3 protein: CASSLGSGQGQPQHF; CDR3 DNA: TGTGCCAGCAGCTTAGGTTCTGGACAGGGACAGCCCCAGCATTTT; clone size: -; D gene: TRBD1; V gene: TRBV7-8; J gene: TRBJ1-5
CDR3 protein: CATSLAGVHEQFF; CDR3 DNA: TGTGCCACCAGTTTAGCGGGAGTACATGAGCAGTTCTTC; clone size: few; D gene: TRBD2; V gene: TRBV24-1; J gene: TRBJ2-1
CDR3 protein: CATSDGTGGYNEQFF; CDR3 DNA: TGTGCCACCAGTGATGGGACAGGGGGCTACAATGAGCAGTTCTTC; clone size: once; D gene: TRBD1; V gene: TRBV24-1; J gene: TRBJ2-1
CDR3 protein: CASSPDYPYEQFF; CDR3 DNA: TGTGCCAGCAGCCCGGACTACCCCTATGAGCAGTTCTTC; clone size: -; D gene: -; V gene: TRBV11-3; J gene: TRBJ2-1
CDR3 protein: CASSLSSGSINIQYF; CDR3 DNA: TGCGCCAGCAGCTTGAGCAGCGGGAGTATCAACATTCAGTACTTC; clone size: -; D gene: TRBD2; V gene: TRBV5-1; J gene: TRBJ2-4
CDR3 protein: CASSAGERSSYEQYF; CDR3 DNA: TGTGCCAGCAGCGCAGGGGAAAGGTCCTCCTACGAGCAGTACTTC; clone size: -; D gene: -; V gene: TRBV11-3; J gene: TRBJ2-7
CDR3 protein: CASSGHREGHDNEKLFF; CDR3 DNA: TGTGCCAGCAGCGGTCATCGTGAGGGTCACGATAATGAAAAACTGTTTTTT; clone size: -; D gene: -; V gene: TRBV9; J gene: TRBJ1-4
CDR3 protein: CSVVQSTAFF; CDR3 DNA: TGCAGCGTTGTACAGTCTACGGCTTTCTTT; clone size: few; D gene: -; V gene: TRBV29-1; J gene: TRBJ1-1
CDR3 protein: CASSPGGGDRGYTF; CDR3 DNA: TGTGCCAGCAGCCCGGGAGGGGGTGATCGCGGCTACACCTTC; clone size: -; D gene: -; V gene: TRBV5-6; J gene: TRBJ1-2
CDR3 protein: CASSFGGMHSPLHF; CDR3 DNA: TGTGCCAGCAGCTTCGGGGGGATGCATTCACCCCTCCACTTT; clone size: -; D gene: -; V gene: TRBV5-5; J gene: TRBJ1-6
CDR3 protein: CASSLEGAANTEAFF; CDR3 DNA: TGTGCCAGCAGCTTAGAAGGCGCGGCGAACACTGAAGCTTTCTTT; clone size: once; D gene: -; V gene: TRBV11-2; J gene: TRBJ1-1
CDR3 protein: CASRWTKTGNNEQFF; CDR3 DNA: TGCGCCAGCCGATGGACCAAAACGGGGAACAATGAGCAGTTCTTC; clone size: -; D gene: -; V gene: TRBV10-2; J gene: TRBJ2-1
CDR3 protein: CASSLDVSGHSYNEQFF; CDR3 DNA: TGCGCCAGCAGCTTGGATGTATCCGGTCACTCCTACAATGAGCAGTTCTTC; clone size: -; D gene: -; V gene: TRBV5-1; J gene: TRBJ2-1
CDR3 protein: CASSLGASTGFADTQYF; CDR3 DNA: TGTGCCAGCAGCTTAGGTGCTTCGACAGGCTTCGCAGATACGCAGTATTTT; clone size: -; D gene: -; V gene: TRBV11-3; J gene: TRBJ2-3
CDR3 protein: CASRGFSWETQYF; CDR3 DNA: TGTGCCAGCCGAGGGTTCTCTTGGGAGACCCAGTACTTC; clone size: -; D gene: -; V gene: TRBV6-5; J gene: TRBJ2-5
CDR3 protein: CASSTLGLAGVSEQFF; CDR3 DNA: TGTGCCAGCAGCACCCTAGGACTAGCGGGAGTCAGTGAGCAGTTCTTC; clone size: -; D gene: TRBD2; V gene: TRBV9; J gene: TRBJ2-1
CDR3 protein: CATPSGTADEKLFF; CDR3 DNA: TGTGCCACCCCTTCCGGGACAGCGGATGAAAAACTGTTTTTT; clone size: once; D gene: TRBD1; V gene: TRBV2; J gene: TRBJ1-4
CDR3 protein: CASSPQFLGTAPTNEKLFF; CDR3 DNA: TGTGCCAGCAGCCCACAATTCCTCGGGACTGCCCCAACTAATGAAAAACTGTTTTTT; clone size: -; D gene: -; V gene: TRBV7-9; J gene: TRBJ1-4
CDR3 protein: CASSPSGALNEQFF; CDR3 DNA: TGTGCCAGCAGTCCTAGCGGGGCCCTAAATGAGCAGTTCTTC; clone size: -; D gene: TRBD2; V gene: TRBV27; J gene: TRBJ2-1
CDR3 protein: CASSASGQGAGANVLTF; CDR3 DNA: TGTGCCAGCAGTGCCTCGGGACAGGGGGCCGGGGCCAACGTCCTGACTTTC; clone size: -; D gene: TRBD1; V gene: TRBV28; J gene: TRBJ2-6
CDR3 protein: CASNINLRQGRTF; CDR3 DNA: TGTGCCAGCAACATAAATTTAAGACAGGGGCGCACCTTC; clone size: few; D gene: TRBD1; V gene: TRBV2; J gene: TRBJ1-2
CDR3 protein: CASSLVYNEQFF; CDR3 DNA: TGTGCCAGCAGCCTAGTATACAATGAGCAGTTCTTC; clone size: -; D gene: -; V gene: TRBV7-9; J gene: TRBJ2-1
CDR3 protein: CASKLQGGGNTIYF; CDR3 DNA: TGTGCCAGCAAGTTGCAGGGGGGAGGAAACACCATATATTTT; clone size: -; D gene: TRBD1; V gene: TRBV28; J gene: TRBJ1-3
CDR3 protein: CASSFFGTGGVEQYF; CDR3 DNA: TGTGCCAGCAGCTTTTTTGGGACAGGGGGCGTCGAGCAGTACTTC; clone size: -; D gene: TRBD1; V gene: TRBV5-6; J gene: TRBJ2-7
CDR3 protein: CAWSASGDEQYF; CDR3 DNA: TGTGCCTGGAGTGCGTCAGGGGACGAGCAGTACTTC; clone size: -; D gene: -; V gene: TRBV30; J gene: TRBJ2-7
CDR3 protein: CASSQEAVHQPQHF; CDR3 DNA: TGTGCCAGCAGCCAAGAGGCAGTGCATCAGCCCCAGCATTTT; clone size: -; D gene: -; V gene: TRBV3-1/TRBV3-2; J gene: TRBJ1-5
CDR3 protein: CASSPGQGAYEQYF; CDR3 DNA: TGTGCCAGCAGTCCCGGACAGGGGGCCTACGAGCAGTACTTC; clone size: -; D gene: TRBD1; V gene: TRBV27; J gene: TRBJ2-7
CDR3 protein: CASSLAGSTIYF; CDR3 DNA: TGTGCCAGCAGCTTAGCCGGTAGCACCATATATTTT; clone size: -; D gene: -; V gene: TRBV11-2; J gene: TRBJ1-3
CDR3 protein: CASSSGTGVPSYEQYF; CDR3 DNA: TGTGCCAGCAGCTCCGGGACAGGGGTGCCTTCCTACGAGCAGTACTTC; clone size: -; D gene: TRBD1; V gene: TRBV7-9; J gene: TRBJ2-7
CDR3 protein: CSVAQGTTDTQYF; CDR3 DNA: TGCAGCGTTGCCCAGGGGACCACAGATACGCAGTATTTT; clone size: -; D gene: -; V gene: TRBV29-1; J gene: TRBJ2-3
CDR3 protein: CASRTGQPDYGYTF; CDR3 DNA: TGTGCCAGCAGGACAGGACAGCCGGACTATGGCTACACCTTC; clone size: -; D gene: -; V gene: TRBV6-5; J gene: TRBJ1-2
CDR3 protein: CASSPTGASYEQYF; CDR3 DNA: TGTGCCAGCAGCCCGACAGGCGCCTCCTACGAGCAGTACTTC; clone size: -; D gene: -; V gene: TRBV7-9; J gene: TRBJ2-7
CDR3 protein: CASSFAGVDGYTF; CDR3 DNA: TGTGCCAGCAGTTTTGCGGGGGTAGACGGCTACACCTTC; clone size: -; D gene: -; V gene: TRBV12-3/TRBV12-4; J gene: TRBJ1-2
CDR3 protein: CASSLLQRPTGELFF; CDR3 DNA: TGTGCCAGCAGCTTACTACAAAGACCTACCGGGGAGCTGTTTTTT; clone size: -; D gene: -; V gene: TRBV5-6; J gene: TRBJ2-2
CDR3 protein: CSVEDRGLRGGELFF; CDR3 DNA: TGCAGCGTTGAAGACAGGGGGCTACGAGGCGGGGAGCTGTTTTTT; clone size: -; D gene: TRBD1; V gene: TRBV29-1; J gene: TRBJ2-2
CDR3 protein: CASSPISGNTIYF; CDR3 DNA: TGTGCCAGCAGCCCCATCTCTGGAAACACCATATATTTT; clone size: -; D gene: -; V gene: TRBV5-6; J gene: TRBJ1-3
CDR3 protein: CASSFKDRGRYQPQHF; CDR3 DNA: TGTGCCAGCAGTTTCAAGGACAGGGGGAGGTATCAGCCCCAGCATTTT; clone size: -; D gene: TRBD1; V gene: TRBV28; J gene: TRBJ1-5
CDR3 protein: CASTKGDDGGGNGYTF; CDR3 DNA: TGTGCCAGCACTAAAGGGGATGATGGCGGGGGGAATGGCTACACCTTC; clone size: -; D gene: -; V gene: TRBV25-1; J gene: TRBJ1-2
CDR3 protein: CASSLTGPDTQYF; CDR3 DNA: TGTGCCAGCAGTTTAACAGGGCCAGATACGCAGTATTTT; clone size: -; D gene: -; V gene: TRBV28; J gene: TRBJ2-3
CDR3 protein: CASSPGTPPEQYF; CDR3 DNA: TGTGCCAGCAGTCCCGGGACTCCACCCGAGCAGTACTTC; clone size: -; D gene: -; V gene: TRBV28; J gene: TRBJ2-7
CDR3 protein: CATYASGSIGEQFF; CDR3 DNA: TGTGCCACCTACGCTAGCGGGAGTATTGGTGAGCAGTTCTTC; clone size: -; D gene: TRBD2; V gene: TRBV6-5; J gene: TRBJ2-1
CDR3 protein: CASSVGSHRGGEAFF; CDR3 DNA: TGTGCCAGCAGCGTAGGATCCCACAGGGGGGGTGAAGCTTTCTTT; clone size: many; D gene: TRBD1; V gene: TRBV9; J gene: TRBJ1-1